This TCR beta chain was sequenced during a study of T-cell reconstitution after alpha-beta-depleted transplantation in children. This clonotype was detected a few times. The TCRbeta library was prepared with unique molecular identifiers. TCRdb fed the PCR reads into MiXCR, producing one record per CDR3 protein. The data contain approximately 490,000 distinct CDR3 sequences, about an eighth of them singletons. Sample: PBMCs from the stem cell graft donor, taken from the stem cell graft. The origin of this receptor is a human donor who donated a stem cell graft to a child with combined immunodeficiency.

The CDR3 sequence: CASRRGQGLRETQYF. In DNA form, the CDR3 reads TGTGCCAGCAGAAGAGGACAGGGGTTACGAGAGACCCAGTACTTC. The rearrangement joins TRBV9 to TRBJ2-5; 9 nucleotides align to TRBD1. With V trimmed by 5 bases and J by 4 bases, 9 bases remained unmatched. The CDR3 totals 15 residues. Germline loops: CDR1 SGDLS, CDR2 YYNGEE.